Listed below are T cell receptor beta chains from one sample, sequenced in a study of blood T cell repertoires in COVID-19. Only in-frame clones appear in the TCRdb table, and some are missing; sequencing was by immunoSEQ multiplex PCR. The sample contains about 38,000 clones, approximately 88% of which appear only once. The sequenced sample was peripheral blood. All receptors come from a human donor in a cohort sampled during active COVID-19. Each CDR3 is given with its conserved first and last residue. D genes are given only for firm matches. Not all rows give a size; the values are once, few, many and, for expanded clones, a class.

TGCGCCAGCAGCTTGGCTACTAGCGGGAGTGGTGAGCAGTTCTTC | CASSLATSGSGEQFF | TRBV5-1 | TRBD2 | . | 15 | TRBJ2-1
TGTGCCAGCAGCGGACAGGGGGGAACCTACGAGCAGTACTTC | CASSGQGGTYEQYF | TRBV7-3 | TRBD1 | . | 14 | TRBJ2-7
TGTGCCAGCAGTTACGTATCTGTTCGGGAGACCCAGTACTTC | CASSYVSVRETQYF | TRBV6-2/TRBV6-3 | . | . | 14 | TRBJ2-5
TGTGCCAGCAGTTCCCGTCAACTAGCGGGAGTATTGGCCAAAAACATTCAGTACTTC | CASSSRQLAGVLAKNIQYF | TRBV27 | TRBD2 | . | 19 | TRBJ2-4
TGCGCCAGCAGTTCAGGACAGGGGTACACAGATACGCAGTATTTT | CASSSGQGYTDTQYF | TRBV5-1 | TRBD1 | . | 15 | TRBJ2-3
TGTGCCAGCAGTTTAAGTGTCGGGGTTTCTAGCGGCACTATTCAGTACTTC | CASSLSVGVSSGTIQYF | TRBV28 | TRBD2 | . | 17 | TRBJ2-4
TGCGCCAGCAGCTTGGTTACAGGGGGATCACTACGGGGCGAGCAGTTCTTC | CASSLVTGGSLRGEQFF | TRBV5-1 | TRBD1 | . | 17 | TRBJ2-1
TGTGCCAGCTCACCACTCCCGGGACAGGGGAGTGATGAGCAGTTCTTC | CASSPLPGQGSDEQFF | TRBV18 | TRBD1 | . | 16 | TRBJ2-1
TGTGCCAGCAGCCGAATACATCATAGCGCTCCGAACACCGGGGAGCTGTTTTTT | CASSRIHHSAPNTGELFF | TRBV6-2/TRBV6-3 | . | . | 18 | TRBJ2-2
TGTGCCAGCAGCTTACAAGGCGGTTCCTACGAGCAGTACTTC | CASSLQGGSYEQYF | TRBV11-2 | . | . | 14 | TRBJ2-7
TGTGCCTGGAGAAACCTCCGGGACAGATACAATGAGCAGTTCTTC | CAWRNLRDRYNEQFF | TRBV30 | TRBD1 | few | 15 | TRBJ2-1
TGTGCCAGCAGCCTAAGAGGGCCCCAGGATACGCAGTATTTT | CASSLRGPQDTQYF | TRBV14 | . | . | 14 | TRBJ2-3
TGCGCCAGCAGCTTAACCAGGGCGGGGAATGAAAAACTGTTTTTT | CASSLTRAGNEKLFF | TRBV5-1 | . | . | 15 | TRBJ1-4
TGCGCCAGCGGCCCAGATGCAACTAATGAAAAACTGTTTTTT | CASGPDATNEKLFF | TRBV5-1 | . | . | 14 | TRBJ1-4
TGTGCCAGCTCACCACAGATGGGACAGGGGGCCGGTGGCTACACCTTC | CASSPQMGQGAGGYTF | TRBV18 | TRBD1 | . | 16 | TRBJ1-2
TGTGCCAGCTCACTTAGAATTCGACAGGGTAAACAAGAGACCCAGTACTTC | CASSLRIRQGKQETQYF | TRBV18 | TRBD1 | once | 17 | TRBJ2-5
TGTGCCAGCAGTTTCCCCCCCGGGGGGAGCTCCTACAATGAGCAGTTCTTC | CASSFPPGGSSYNEQFF | TRBV28 | TRBD2 | few | 17 | TRBJ2-1
TGCGCCAGCAGTGAGTCAGGACTGAATCAGCCCCAGCATTTT | CASSESGLNQPQHF | TRBV10-2 | . | . | 14 | TRBJ1-5
TGTGCCAGCACCGAGGGGTGGGGCAGGGGGAAAAACATTCAGTACTTC | CASTEGWGRGKNIQYF | TRBV7-2 | TRBD1 | . | 16 | TRBJ2-4
TGTGCCAGCAGCTTACTGGCTAGCGGTTCCTACAATGAGCAGTTCTTC | CASSLLASGSYNEQFF | TRBV11-2 | TRBD2 | . | 16 | TRBJ2-1
TGTGCCAGTAGTTTTCATTTCACCCAACTCAGACTCACAGATACGCAGTATTTT | CASSFHFTQLRLTDTQYF | TRBV19 | . | once | 18 | TRBJ2-3
TGTGCCAGCAGCGTAGCGACCGGGGTGGACACCGGGGAGCTGTTTTTT | CASSVATGVDTGELFF | TRBV9 | . | once | 16 | TRBJ2-2
TGTGCCAGCAGCGTAATGGGGAGCTCCTACGAGCAGTACTTC | CASSVMGSSYEQYF | TRBV9 | . | once | 14 | TRBJ2-7
TGTGCCATCAGTGAGTCGGGTCAGGGAGGCTACACCTTC | CAISESGQGGYTF | TRBV10-3 | . | . | 13 | TRBJ1-2
TGTGCCAGCAGCGTCCCGTCAGGGTCCAATGAGCAGTTCTTC | CASSVPSGSNEQFF | TRBV7-2 | . | . | 14 | TRBJ2-1
TGTGCCAGAAGCTTGGAGGGACAGTCTCCCTACGAGCAGTACTTC | CARSLEGQSPYEQYF | TRBV5-3 | TRBD1 | . | 15 | TRBJ2-7
TGTGCCAGCAGCAAAGACCGTACTAGCGGTGCGTACCAAGAGACCCAGTACTTC | CASSKDRTSGAYQETQYF | TRBV21-1 | . | . | 18 | TRBJ2-5
TGTGCCAGCCGCGGGACCTCCACGGGGGAGCTGTTTTTT | CASRGTSTGELFF | TRBV5-4 | . | . | 13 | TRBJ2-2
TGCGCCACCCGGACAGGGGAAACCGGGGAGCTGTTTTTT | CATRTGETGELFF | TRBV5-1 | TRBD1 | . | 13 | TRBJ2-2
TGTGCCAGTAGTCAGGACAGGGGGGACGAGCAGTACTTC | CASSQDRGDEQYF | TRBV19 | TRBD1 | . | 13 | TRBJ2-7
TGTGCCAGCAGTTTACGCGGAGGAATCAATCAGCCCCAGCATTTT | CASSLRGGINQPQHF | TRBV28 | . | . | 15 | TRBJ1-5
TGCGCCAGCAGCCAAGTGACCGGGATCTCTGGAAACACCATATATTTT | CASSQVTGISGNTIYF | TRBV4-1 | . | . | 16 | TRBJ1-3
TGCGCCAGCAGCTTGTCAGGATTCCAAGCAGATACGCAGTATTTT | CASSLSGFQADTQYF | TRBV5-1 | . | once | 15 | TRBJ2-3
TGTGCCAGCAGTCCAGGGCCCACTAACTATGGCTACACCTTC | CASSPGPTNYGYTF | TRBV6-5 | . | . | 14 | TRBJ1-2
TGTGCCAGCAGCCAAGATGTCGGAGGACGCAGGGGGCCTGAAAAACTGTTTTTT | CASSQDVGGRRGPEKLFF | TRBV4-2 | TRBD1 | once | 18 | TRBJ1-4
TGTGCCAGCAGCGCCTGGGACATTGAGTACAATGAGCAGTTCTTC | CASSAWDIEYNEQFF | TRBV7-8 | . | . | 15 | TRBJ2-1
TGTGCCAGCAGTGAGGGGAAGATACAGGGTTACTATGGCTACACCTTC | CASSEGKIQGYYGYTF | TRBV6-1 | . | . | 16 | TRBJ1-2
TGTGCCAGCAGTCGCAACGGGAGGGCCTCAATGGTAACTGAGCAGTTCTTC | CASSRNGRASMVTEQFF | TRBV27 | TRBD2 | . | 17 | TRBJ2-1
TGTGCCAGCAGCTTAAGAGAACTCATTAGCACAGATACGCAGTATTTT | CASSLRELISTDTQYF | TRBV7-2 | . | . | 16 | TRBJ2-3
TGCAGCGCAGGCACGGGACAGGTTTTTCACACCTACGAGCAGTACTTC | CSAGTGQVFHTYEQYF | TRBV29-1 | TRBD1 | many | 16 | TRBJ2-7
TGTGCCAGCACCGTCGGGACTCTTGATGGCTACACCTTC | CASTVGTLDGYTF | TRBV12-3/TRBV12-4 | . | . | 13 | TRBJ1-2
TGTGCCAGCAGCCTAGGACAGGGACCCTATGGCTACACCTTC | CASSLGQGPYGYTF | TRBV5-4 | TRBD1 | . | 14 | TRBJ1-2
TGTGCCAGCTCACCACGGGACACCCAGCCCACGACTTTCTTT | CASSPRDTQPTTFF | TRBV18 | . | . | 14 | TRBJ1-1
TGTGCCAGCAGCACAAGGAAGACAGGGGATGAGCAGTTCTTC | CASSTRKTGDEQFF | TRBV7-9 | TRBD1 | . | 14 | TRBJ2-1
TGTGCCAGCAGCTGGACTAGCGGGGACTACAATGAGCAGTTCTTC | CASSWTSGDYNEQFF | TRBV6-5 | TRBD2 | . | 15 | TRBJ2-1
TGTGCCTGGGATATTCCTGGTACCGGCGGATTCTATGGCTACACCTTC | CAWDIPGTGGFYGYTF | TRBV30 | . | . | 16 | TRBJ1-2
TGTGCCAGCAGCCCCCACTACAATGAGCAGTTCTTC | CASSPHYNEQFF | TRBV6-2/TRBV6-3 | . | . | 12 | TRBJ2-1
TGTGCCAGCAGCTTCAACGTGCAGCTAGTCTACAATGAGCAGTTCTTC | CASSFNVQLVYNEQFF | TRBV7-8 | . | . | 16 | TRBJ2-1
TGTGCCAGCAGTTCTGGGGGCGCGGGCAATCAGCCCCAGCATTTT | CASSSGGAGNQPQHF | TRBV6-2/TRBV6-3 | . | . | 15 | TRBJ1-5
TGCAGCGTTCGTGACAGGGGGCGCCACAATGAGCAGTTCTTC | CSVRDRGRHNEQFF | TRBV29-1 | TRBD1 | . | 14 | TRBJ2-1
TGTGCCAGCAGCCTGACAGGGGTCCCTAGTCAGCCCCAGCATTTT | CASSLTGVPSQPQHF | TRBV7-8 | TRBD1 | once | 15 | TRBJ1-5